The 18 T cell receptor beta chains in this list originate from one sample, sequenced in a study of post-analysis software for immune sequencing data. Whole-study findings and limits: Controls had lower frequencies than patients of a few TRBV segments, which included TRBV5-6, TRBV5-1 and TRBV20-1.

Built from TCR beta cDNA, the libraries had unique molecular identifiers in them. MiXCR, run by TCRdb on the PCR reads, gives a single entry per CDR3 protein. The sample lists about 430,000 distinct CDR3 sequences, approximately 42% seen once, with about 8% in the top ten. For these TCRs, the target antigens are not known. The specimen sequenced was blood. These receptors were obtained from a girl aged 2-10 years with multiple sclerosis.

This clonotype occurred a few times. The rearrangement links TRBV7-8 to TRBJ2-1, with a possible D match to TRBD2 (6 bases). The CDR3 runs 14 residues. V was trimmed by 6 bases and J by 6 bases, leaving 15 bases between them. Germline-derived CDR1 and CDR2 are SGHVS and FQNEAQ. CDR3: CASSITGLINEQFF. The CDR3 DNA reads TGTGCCAGCAGTATCACGGGACTTATCAATGAGCAGTTCTTC.

The chain employs TRBV9 and TRBJ2-3; the D is unclear. The V gene's germline CDR1 is SGDLS and CDR2 YYNGEE. With 1 base removed from V and 3 bases from J, the gap between germline ends came to 6 bases. The CDR3 is made up of 13 amino acids. CDR3 in amino acids: CASSVPFTDTQYF. As DNA, the CDR3 is TGTGCCAGCAGCGTACCCTTTACAGATACGCAGTATTTT.

The V and J genes are TRBV10-1 and TRBJ2-3, with D possibly being TRBD2 (6 bases). The germline gives CDR1 WNHNN, CDR2 SYGVQD (reference sequence). The CDR3 contains 12 residues. Trimming stripped 3 bases from V and 6 bases from J, with 7 bases between. The CDR3 DNA follows: TGCGCCAGCAGTGAAGCGGGTGATACGCAGTATTTT. It translates to CASSEAGDTQYF.

The chain combines TRBV20-1 with TRBJ1-6; D unclear. V lost 6 bases and J lost 10, with 16 bases in between. Germline loops: CDR1 DFQATT, CDR2 SNEGSKA (reference sequence). The CDR3 contains 13 residues. The CDR3 DNA is TGCAGTGCCCCTAGCAACAGATTCTCACCCCTCCACTTT. Its protein is CSAPSNRFSPLHF.

This clonotype has just a few counts. V and J are TRBV10-1 and TRBJ2-3; 8 bases line up with TRBD1. The CDR3 runs 14 residues. J was trimmed by 4 bases and V by 6 bases; bases with no gene match: 6. CDR1 and CDR2 from the germline V gene are WNHNN and SYGVQD (reference sequence). CDR3 sequence: CASSPDREADTQYF. CDR3 sequence (DNA): TGCGCCAGCAGCCCGGACAGGGAGGCAGATACGCAGTATTTT.

This chain uses TRBV2 with TRBJ1-1; unclear D gene. The CDR3 runs to 11 residues. The V gene lost 1 base and the J gene lost 8 bases, with 5 bases spanning the gap. Germline V lookup: CDR1 SNHLY, CDR2 FYNNEI. The CDR3 DNA is TGTGCCAGCAGTGAAGGCGGAGAAGCTTTCTTT. Its translation is CASSEGGEAFF.

The chain carries TRBV7-2 and TRBJ2-7, with 8 bases aligning to TRBD2. V gave up 2 bases and J gave up 0 bases; unmatched junction bases: 6. The length of the CDR3 is 16 residues. CDR1 SGHTA and CDR2 FQGNSA come from the germline V gene. The CDR3 sequence: CASSLLGLASSYEQYF. The CDR3 bases are TGTGCCAGCAGCTTATTAGGACTAGCATCCTCCTACGAGCAGTACTTC.

The chain couples TRBV28 to TRBJ2-5; D is ambiguous. Trimming removed 1 base from V and 5 bases from J, with 8 bases in between. CDR3 length equals 13 residues. CDR1 is MDHEN and CDR2 is SYDVKM in the germline V gene. CDR3 in DNA: TGTGCCAGCAGTTTATCGTCCCTTGAGACCCAGTACTTC. Protein sequence: CASSLSSLETQYF.

The rearrangement uses TRBV28 and TRBJ2-3, with D perhaps being TRBD1 or TRBD2 (5 bases each). Trimming took 6 bases from V and 3 from J, leaving 22 bases between them. Germline V gives CDR1 MDHEN, CDR2 SYDVKM. The CDR3 loop spans 17 amino acids. In nucleotides, the CDR3 is TGTGCCAGCAGCTTGGATCTTCCGGGGCTCTCGACAGATACGCAGTATTTT. This gives the protein CASSLDLPGLSTDTQYF.

Only a few counts were recorded for this clonotype. The chain has TRBV6-1 and TRBJ2-7, with 7 bases aligning to TRBD1. The CDR3 length is 17 residues. The germline gives CDR1 MNHNS, CDR2 SASEGT. J gave up 3 bases and V 6 bases, and 17 bases lay outside the gene matches. As DNA, the CDR3 is TGTGCCAGCAGCACCTCAGCGACAGGGTTTAGGTTCTACGAGCAGTACTTC. Amino acids: CASSTSATGFRFYEQYF.

This chain joins TRBV20-1 and TRBJ1-1; maybe TRBD1 (5 bases). Germline V gene sequence: CDR1 DFQATT, CDR2 SNEGSKA (reference sequence). The CDR3 is 12 amino acids. V lost 5 bases, J lost 8 bases, and 15 bases lay in between. The CDR3 bases are TGCAGTGCTCCCGCTAGGTGGGGGGAAGCTTTCTTT. Translating it yields CSAPARWGEAFF.

The rearrangement joins TRBV28 to TRBJ2-1; D assignment may be TRBD1 or TRBD2 (6 bases each). The end of the DNA aligns better with TRBJ2-7, so the J call may be wrong. CDR3 size: 17 residues. The germline V gene encodes CDR1 MDHEN and CDR2 SYDVKM. The CDR3 spells CASRGAGAEEGGYEQYF. In nucleotides, the CDR3 is TGTGCCAGCAGGGGGGCAGGAGCTGAAGAGGGAGGCTACGAGCAGTACTTC.

The V call is TRBV12-3 or TRBV12-4, the J call TRBJ2-2; 7 nucleotides match TRBD1. The CDR3 consists of 14 residues. With 5 bases clipped from V and 4 bases from J, the junction kept 4 bases outside the gene matches. The chain's CDR3 is CASSVGQTTGELFF. The CDR3 coding sequence is TGTGCCAGCAGTGTGGGACAGACCACCGGGGAGCTGTTTTTT.

This chain joins TRBV28 and TRBJ2-4; either TRBD1 or TRBD2 may supply D (6 bases each). CDR1 and CDR2 from the germline V gene are MDHEN and SYDVKM. CDR3 length: 16 residues. Trimming cost V 3 bases and J 1 base, with 13 bases left between them. CDR3 DNA sequence: TGTGCCAGCAGTTTTATTTACGGGGGCGCCAAAAACATTCAGTACTTC. This codes for CASSFIYGGAKNIQYF.

This clonotype has just a few counts. This chain uses TRBV4-1 with TRBJ2-5, with 7 bases lining up with TRBD1. With the DNA end fitting TRBJ2-7 better, the J assignment may be wrong. Germline V gives CDR1 MGHRA, CDR2 YSYEKL. The CDR3 totals 18 residues. In DNA form, the CDR3 reads TGCGCCAGCAGCCAGACGATGTCTATGACAGGGCGAAGGGACGAGCAGTACTTC. It codes for CASSQTMSMTGRRDEQYF.

The J gene is TRBJ1-1, the V gene TRBV7-3, with a tentative D call TRBD1 (6 bases). V lost 3 bases and J lost 1, with 18 bases in between. CDR3 size: 17 residues. Looked up from germline, CDR1 is SGHTA and CDR2 is FQGTGA. This CDR3 is CASSFSWYGGANTEAFF. CDR3 DNA: TGTGCCAGCAGCTTCTCATGGTACGGGGGCGCGAACACTGAAGCTTTCTTT.

This clonotype was counted only a few times. The CDR3 sequence is CASSLSNSYEQYF. The CDR3 region has the DNA TGTGCCAGCAGCTTATCGAATTCCTACGAGCAGTACTTC. V usage is TRBV7-9 and J usage is TRBJ2-7; D unclear. With 2 bases removed from V and 1 base from J, the gap between germline ends came to 6 bases. Germline CDR1 reads SEHNR; CDR2 reads FQNEAQ (reference sequence). The CDR3 spans 13 residues.

This chain connects TRBV27 to TRBJ1-2, with D hard to call. Trimming took 3 bases from V and 4 from J, leaving 9 bases between them. The CDR3 contains 13 residues. Germline loops: CDR1 MNHEY, CDR2 SMNVEV (reference sequence). In nucleotides, the CDR3 is TGTGCCAGCAGTTTTATGAAGGGCTATGGCTACACCTTC. Encoded protein: CASSFMKGYGYTF.